What follows describes a single TCR beta chain. Described time point: newly diagnosed GD, antithyroid drugs for less than 3 months. Following extraction of RNA from PBMCs, that RNA was used to make the TCR library. Graves' disease diagnosis followed American Thyroid Association guidelines. These data belong to a study of regulatory T cells in long-lasting Graves disease. Arm-PCR of CDR3 regions and iRepertoire HTBI primers were the basis on which TCR beta libraries were built. TCRdb passed the multiplex PCR reads through MiXCR, listing each CDR3 protein once. Here the sample spans just over 600,000 distinct CDR3 sequences, 16% being singletons. Separately, the same data were catalogued under a study of T cells in Graves' hyperthyroidism and ophthalmopathy.

This sequence originates from a woman in her thirties with Graves disease. This specimen consisted of peripheral blood mononuclear cells (PBMCs), obtained at new diagnosis, from a patient treated with antithyroid drugs.

The CDR3 loop is CASSRTAASGNTIYF. For the CDR3, the DNA is TGTGCCAGTAGCCGGACAGCCGCTTCTGGAAACACCATATATTTT. V and J are TRBV19 and TRBJ1-3; TRBD1 might be the D (6 bases). Germline loops: CDR1 LNHDA, CDR2 SQIVND (reference sequence). V gave up 6 bases and J gave up 1 base, with 13 bases separating them. CDR3 length equals 15 residues. Complete variable domain (other parts from reference TRBV19 and TRBJ1-3): DGGITQSPKYLFRKEGQNVTLSCEQNLNHDAMYWYRQDPGQGLRLIYYSQIVNDFQKGDIAEGYSVSREKKESFPLTVTSAQKNPTAFYLCASSRTAASGNTIYFGEGSWLTVV.